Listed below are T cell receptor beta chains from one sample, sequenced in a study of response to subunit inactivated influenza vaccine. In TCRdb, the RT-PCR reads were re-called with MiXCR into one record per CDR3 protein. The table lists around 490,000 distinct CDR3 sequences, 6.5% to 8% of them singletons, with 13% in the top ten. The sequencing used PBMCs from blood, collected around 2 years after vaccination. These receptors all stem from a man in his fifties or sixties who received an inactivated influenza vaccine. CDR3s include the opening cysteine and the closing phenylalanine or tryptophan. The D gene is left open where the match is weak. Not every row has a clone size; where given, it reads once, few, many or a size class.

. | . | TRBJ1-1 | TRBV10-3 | CATGYRGLEVDTEAFF | TGTGCCACGGGGTATCGGGGTTTAGAGGTAGACACTGAAGCTTTCTTT
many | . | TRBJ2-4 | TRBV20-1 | CSAREDSLAKNIQYF | TGCAGTGCTAGAGAGGACAGTCTAGCCAAAAACATTCAGTACTTC
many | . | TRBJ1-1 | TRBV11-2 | CASSLEFLATGLRGAFF | TGTGCCAGCAGCTTAGAATTTTTGGCTACAGGTCTTCGAGGGGCTTTCTTT
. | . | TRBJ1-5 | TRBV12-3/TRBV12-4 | CASSLSLSSNQPQHF | TGTGCCAGCAGTTTAAGTCTGTCGAGCAATCAGCCCCAGCATTTT
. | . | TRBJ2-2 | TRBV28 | CASILGGGLTGELFF | TGTGCCAGCATCTTGGGTGGGGGTTTGACCGGGGAGCTGTTTTTT
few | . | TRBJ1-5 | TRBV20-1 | CSALHPGRQPQHF | TGCAGTGCTCTCCACCCCGGGAGGCAGCCCCAGCATTTT
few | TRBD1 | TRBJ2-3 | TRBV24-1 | CATSDTTGQGWDTQYF | TGTGCCACCAGTGACACTACCGGACAGGGGTGGGATACGCAGTATTTT
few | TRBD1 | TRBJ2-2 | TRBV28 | CASSPARDRNTGELFF | TGTGCCAGCAGCCCCGCAAGGGACAGGAACACCGGGGAGCTGTTTTTT
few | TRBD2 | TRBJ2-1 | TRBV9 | CASSDQTSGRPKVLGEQFF | TGTGCCAGCAGCGATCAGACTAGCGGGAGACCCAAGGTGCTCGGTGAGCAGTTCTTC
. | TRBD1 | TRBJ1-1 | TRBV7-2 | CASSPRQGGLKSEAFF | TGTGCCAGCAGCCCGAGACAGGGGGGCTTGAAGTCTGAAGCTTTCTTT
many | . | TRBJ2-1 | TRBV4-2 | CASSQEAYYEQFF | TGTGCCAGCAGCCAAGAGGCTTATTATGAGCAGTTCTTC
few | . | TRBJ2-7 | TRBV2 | CASSVRQASISSYEQYF | TGTGCCAGCAGTGTAAGACAGGCGTCCATATCCTCCTACGAGCAGTACTTC
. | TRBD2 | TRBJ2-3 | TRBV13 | CASRLRAPLAGGPHEGTDTQYF | TGTGCCAGCAGACTTAGAGCCCCTCTAGCGGGAGGGCCCCACGAGGGGACAGATACGCAGTATTTT
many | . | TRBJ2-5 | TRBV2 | CASSEPFRGVETQYF | TGTGCCAGCAGTGAACCTTTTAGGGGCGTCGAGACCCAGTACTTC
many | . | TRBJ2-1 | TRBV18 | CASSPQANEQFF | TGTGCCAGCTCACCACAGGCGAATGAGCAGTTCTTC
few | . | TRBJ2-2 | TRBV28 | CASIPWGRSTGELYF | TGTGCCAGCATCCCTTGGGGGCGATCAACCGGGGAGCTGTATTTT